These T cell receptor beta chains were read from a single sample in a study of blood T cell repertoires in COVID-19. Assay used: immunoSEQ multiplex PCR; TCRdb lists only in-frame clones, some missing. The sample includes approximately 170,000 clones, about 85% of them seen just once. Sequences were obtained from peripheral blood. The receptors stem from a man older than 75 with COVID-19, enrolled during active disease. CDR3s include the opening cysteine and the closing phenylalanine or tryptophan. D genes are given only for firm matches. Expanded clones are given a class, and other clones once, few, many or no size at all.

J: TRBJ2-5
V: TRBV12-3/TRBV12-4
size: .
D: .
DNA: TGTGCCAGCAGGGACAATCAAGAGACCCAGTACTTC
CDR3: CASRDNQETQYF

J: TRBJ1-1
V: TRBV7-2
size: few
D: .
DNA: TGTGCCAGCAGCTTAGTTGAACTCATGAACACTGAAGCTTTCTTT
CDR3: CASSLVELMNTEAFF

J: TRBJ1-1
V: TRBV18
size: .
D: .
DNA: TGTGCCAGCTCACTCTCAGGGTGGACTGAAGCTTTCTTT
CDR3: CASSLSGWTEAFF

J: TRBJ1-1
V: TRBV7-2
size: once
D: .
DNA: TGTGCCAGCAGCTTAGCTGAGGGCACTGAAGCTTTCTTT
CDR3: CASSLAEGTEAFF

J: TRBJ1-1
V: TRBV5-1
size: .
D: TRBD1
DNA: TGCGCCAGCAGCTTAATACAGGGGTCAGGGGCGAACACTGAAGCTTTCTTT
CDR3: CASSLIQGSGANTEAFF

J: TRBJ2-2
V: TRBV7-3
size: .
D: .
DNA: TGTGCCAGCAGCTTAAATGGTCGGGGAAACACCGGGGAGCTGTTTTTT
CDR3: CASSLNGRGNTGELFF

J: TRBJ1-3
V: TRBV5-5
size: .
D: TRBD1
DNA: TGTGCCAGCAGCTCATACAGGGGCGGAAGCTCTGGAAACACCATATATTTT
CDR3: CASSSYRGGSSGNTIYF

J: TRBJ1-3
V: TRBV5-5
size: .
D: TRBD1
DNA: TGTGCCAGCAGCTCGTTCGGGACAGGGGGAAGCTCTGGAAACACCATATATTTT
CDR3: CASSSFGTGGSSGNTIYF

J: TRBJ2-3
V: TRBV4-1
size: .
D: TRBD2
DNA: TGCGCCAGCAGCCAAGATGAGGGCCTAGCGGGGGGGCCAAGCACAGATACGCAGTATTTT
CDR3: CASSQDEGLAGGPSTDTQYF

J: TRBJ2-2
V: TRBV19
size: .
D: .
DNA: TGTGCCAGTAGTATTTTCAGGGGGGCAGGGGAGCTGTTTTTT
CDR3: CASSIFRGAGELFF

J: TRBJ1-6
V: TRBV7-8
size: .
D: .
DNA: TGTGCCAGCAGCTTAGGAAATTGGGGCCTCGGGTCACCCCTCCACTTT
CDR3: CASSLGNWGLGSPLHF

J: TRBJ1-5
V: TRBV7-7
size: .
D: .
DNA: TGTGCCAGCAGCCCCCAGGCCACCCAGCCCCAGCATTTT
CDR3: CASSPQATQPQHF

J: TRBJ1-2
V: TRBV10-3
size: .
D: TRBD1
DNA: TGTGCCATCAGTGAGTCCGCGGGACAGCGAACGAACTATGGCTACACCTTC
CDR3: CAISESAGQRTNYGYTF

J: TRBJ2-1
V: TRBV5-1
size: .
D: TRBD2
DNA: TGCGCCAGCAGCTTGGATACTCGGCGGGGGGGCCGCGATGAGCAGTTCTTC
CDR3: CASSLDTRRGGRDEQFF

J: TRBJ2-1
V: TRBV6-2/TRBV6-3
size: .
D: .
DNA: TGTGCCAGCAGTTACTCGGAGGGGAAAGGCGATGAGCAGTTCTTC
CDR3: CASSYSEGKGDEQFF

J: TRBJ1-4
V: TRBV28
size: .
D: TRBD1
DNA: TGTGCCAGCAGTCGAAACGGACAGGGGGCGGGAAAACTGTTTTTT
CDR3: CASSRNGQGAGKLFF

J: TRBJ2-6
V: TRBV9
size: few
D: .
DNA: TGTGCCAGTACAGTGTCTGGGGCCAACGTCCTGACTTTC
CDR3: CASTVSGANVLTF

J: TRBJ2-1
V: TRBV29-1
size: .
D: TRBD2
DNA: TGCAGCGTAAGCCGGGGGGGCAATGAGCAGTTCTTC
CDR3: CSVSRGGNEQFF

J: TRBJ2-7
V: TRBV5-6
size: once
D: TRBD1
DNA: TGTGCCGGGACGAGCCGAGCAGGGGGCGACGAGCAGTACTTC
CDR3: CAGTSRAGGDEQYF

J: TRBJ1-4
V: TRBV5-6
size: .
D: .
DNA: TGTGCCAGCAGCTTCCAGGGCCCTGATGAAAAACTGTTTTTT
CDR3: CASSFQGPDEKLFF

J: TRBJ2-7
V: TRBV9
size: .
D: .
DNA: TGTGCCAGCAGCCCGGAACCAGGTGGGTACGAGCAGTACTTC
CDR3: CASSPEPGGYEQYF

J: TRBJ2-5
V: TRBV10-3
size: .
D: .
DNA: TGTGCCATCAGTGAGTCTAAGGGGCACGAGACCCAGTACTTC
CDR3: CAISESKGHETQYF

J: TRBJ1-1
V: TRBV14
size: .
D: .
DNA: TGTGCCAGCAGCCTCCAGGACAGCGCTGAAGCTTTCTTT
CDR3: CASSLQDSAEAFF

J: TRBJ2-7
V: TRBV5-4
size: .
D: .
DNA: TGTGCCAGCAGCCAGGACAGAACCTACGAGCAGTACTTC
CDR3: CASSQDRTYEQYF